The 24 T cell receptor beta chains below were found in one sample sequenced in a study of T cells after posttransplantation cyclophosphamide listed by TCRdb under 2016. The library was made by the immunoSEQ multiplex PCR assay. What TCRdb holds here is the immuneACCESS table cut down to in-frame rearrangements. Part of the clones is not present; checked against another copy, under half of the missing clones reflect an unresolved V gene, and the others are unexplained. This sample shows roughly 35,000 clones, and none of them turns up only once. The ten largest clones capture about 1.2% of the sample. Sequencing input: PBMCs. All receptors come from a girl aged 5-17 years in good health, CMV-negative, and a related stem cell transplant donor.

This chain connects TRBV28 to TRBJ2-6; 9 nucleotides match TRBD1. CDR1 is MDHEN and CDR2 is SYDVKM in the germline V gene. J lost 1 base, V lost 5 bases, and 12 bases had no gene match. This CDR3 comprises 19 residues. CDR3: CASSLMWDREPSGANVLTF. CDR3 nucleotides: TGTGCCAGCAGTCTTATGTGGGACAGGGAGCCTTCTGGGGCCAACGTCCTGACTTTC.

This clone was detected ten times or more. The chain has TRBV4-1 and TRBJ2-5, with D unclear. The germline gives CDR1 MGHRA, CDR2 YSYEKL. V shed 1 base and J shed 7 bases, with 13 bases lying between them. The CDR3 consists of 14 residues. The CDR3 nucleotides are TGCGCCAGCAGCCAAGTAGCTCCTGTGGGGACCCAGTACTTC. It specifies CASSQVAPVGTQYF.

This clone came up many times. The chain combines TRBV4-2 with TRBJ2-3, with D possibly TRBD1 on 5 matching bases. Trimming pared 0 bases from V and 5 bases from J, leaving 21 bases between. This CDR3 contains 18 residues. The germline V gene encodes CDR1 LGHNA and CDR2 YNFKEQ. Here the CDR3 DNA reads TGTGCCAGCAGCCAAGATCTTCCCCAGGGAATACTGGAAGATACGCAGTATTTT. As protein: CASSQDLPQGILEDTQYF.

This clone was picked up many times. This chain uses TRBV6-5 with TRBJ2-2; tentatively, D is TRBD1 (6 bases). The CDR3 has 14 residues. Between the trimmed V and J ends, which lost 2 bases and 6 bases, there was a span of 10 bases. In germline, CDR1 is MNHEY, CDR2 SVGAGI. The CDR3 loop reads CASSYAQGPGELFF. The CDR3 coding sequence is TGTGCCAGCAGTTACGCACAGGGTCCCGGGGAGCTGTTTTTT.

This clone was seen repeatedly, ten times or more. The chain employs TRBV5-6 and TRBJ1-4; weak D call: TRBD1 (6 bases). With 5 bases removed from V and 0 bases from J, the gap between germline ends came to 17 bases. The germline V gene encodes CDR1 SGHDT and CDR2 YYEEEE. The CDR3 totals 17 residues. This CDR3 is CASSSQWDKTTNEKLFF. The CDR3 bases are TGTGCCAGCAGTTCTCAGTGGGACAAAACAACTAATGAAAAACTGTTTTTT. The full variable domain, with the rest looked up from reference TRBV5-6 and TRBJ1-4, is DAGVTQSPTHLIKTRGQQVTLRCSPKSGHDTVSWYQQALGQGPQFIFQYYEEEERQRGNFPDRFSGHQFPNYSSELNVNALLLGDSALYLCASSSQWDKTTNEKLFFGSGTQLSVL.

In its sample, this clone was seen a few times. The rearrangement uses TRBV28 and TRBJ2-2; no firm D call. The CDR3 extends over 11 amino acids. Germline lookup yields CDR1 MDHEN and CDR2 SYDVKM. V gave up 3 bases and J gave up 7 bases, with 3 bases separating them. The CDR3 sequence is CASSLYGELFF. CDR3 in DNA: TGTGCCAGCAGTTTGTACGGGGAGCTGTTTTTT.

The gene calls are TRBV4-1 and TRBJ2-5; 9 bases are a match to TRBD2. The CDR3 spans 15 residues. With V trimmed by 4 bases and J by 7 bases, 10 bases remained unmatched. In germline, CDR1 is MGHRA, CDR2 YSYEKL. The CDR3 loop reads CASSLNGGGAGTQYF. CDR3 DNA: TGCGCCAGCAGCCTAAACGGCGGGGGGGCAGGGACCCAGTACTTC.

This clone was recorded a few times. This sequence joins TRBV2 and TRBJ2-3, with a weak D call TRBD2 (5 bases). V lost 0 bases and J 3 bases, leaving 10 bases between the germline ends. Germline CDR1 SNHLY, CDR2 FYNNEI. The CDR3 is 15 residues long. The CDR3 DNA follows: TGTGCCAGCAGTGAAGCCGGACTGGTAACAGATACGCAGTATTTT. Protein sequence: CASSEAGLVTDTQYF.

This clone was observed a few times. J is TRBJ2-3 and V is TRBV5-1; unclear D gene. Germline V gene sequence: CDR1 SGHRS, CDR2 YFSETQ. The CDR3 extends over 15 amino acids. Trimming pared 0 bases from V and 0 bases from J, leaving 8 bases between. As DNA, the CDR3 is TGCGCCAGCAGCTTGGTGGCCCCTAGCACAGATACGCAGTATTTT. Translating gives CASSLVAPSTDTQYF.

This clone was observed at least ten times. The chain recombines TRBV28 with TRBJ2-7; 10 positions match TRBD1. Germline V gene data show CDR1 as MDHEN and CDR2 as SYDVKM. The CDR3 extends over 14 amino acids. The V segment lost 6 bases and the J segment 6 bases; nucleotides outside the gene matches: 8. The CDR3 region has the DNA TGTGCCAGCAGCCTTTTGGGACAGGGGCGCGAGCAGTACTTC. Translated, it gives CASSLLGQGREQYF.

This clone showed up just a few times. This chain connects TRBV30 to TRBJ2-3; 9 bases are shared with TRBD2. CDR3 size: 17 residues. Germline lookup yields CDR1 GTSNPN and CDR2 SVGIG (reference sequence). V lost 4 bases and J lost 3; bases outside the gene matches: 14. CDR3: CAWTSIVAGEGTDTQYF. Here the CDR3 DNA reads TGTGCCTGGACTAGCATTGTAGCGGGAGAGGGGACAGATACGCAGTATTTT.

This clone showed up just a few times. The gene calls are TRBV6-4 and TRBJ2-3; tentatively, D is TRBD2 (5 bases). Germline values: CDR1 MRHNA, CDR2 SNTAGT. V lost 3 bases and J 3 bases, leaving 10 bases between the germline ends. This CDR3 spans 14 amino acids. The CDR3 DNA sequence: TGTGCCAGCAGTGAGAAGGGAGAAACAGATACGCAGTATTTT. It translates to CASSEKGETDTQYF.

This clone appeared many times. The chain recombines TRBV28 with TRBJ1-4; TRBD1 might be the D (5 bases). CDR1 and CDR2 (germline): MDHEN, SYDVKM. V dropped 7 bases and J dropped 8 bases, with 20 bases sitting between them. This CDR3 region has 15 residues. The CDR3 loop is CASIGGGTIGEKLFF. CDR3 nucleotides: TGTGCCAGCATCGGTGGGGGGACTATCGGGGAAAAACTGTTTTTT.

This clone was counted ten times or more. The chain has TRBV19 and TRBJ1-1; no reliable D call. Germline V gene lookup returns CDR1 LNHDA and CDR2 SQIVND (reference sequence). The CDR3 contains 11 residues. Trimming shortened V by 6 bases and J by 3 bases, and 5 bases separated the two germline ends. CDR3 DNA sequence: TGTGCCAGTAGCCAGGACACTGAAGCTTTCTTT. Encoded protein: CASSQDTEAFF.

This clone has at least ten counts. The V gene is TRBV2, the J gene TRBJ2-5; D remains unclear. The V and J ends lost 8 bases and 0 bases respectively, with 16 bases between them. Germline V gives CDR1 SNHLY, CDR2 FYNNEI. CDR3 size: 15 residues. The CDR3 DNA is TGTGCCAGCTTTTTGGGCAGCTTGTACCAAGAGACCCAGTACTTC. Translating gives CASFLGSLYQETQYF.

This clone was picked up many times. The CDR3 DNA reads TGCGCCAGCAGCTCGTTAGGGACTAGAAACACCATATATTTT. This sequence encodes CASSSLGTRNTIYF. The chain carries TRBV5-1 and TRBJ1-3, with D tentatively TRBD1 (5 bases). Germline loops: CDR1 SGHRS, CDR2 YFSETQ. V shed 3 bases and J shed 5 bases, with 12 bases lying between them. The CDR3 runs to 14 residues.

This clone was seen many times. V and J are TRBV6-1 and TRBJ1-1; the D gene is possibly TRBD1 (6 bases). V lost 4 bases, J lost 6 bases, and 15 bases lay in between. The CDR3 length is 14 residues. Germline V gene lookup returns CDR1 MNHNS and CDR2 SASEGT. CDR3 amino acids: CASSARGNTAEAFF. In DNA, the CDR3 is TGTGCCAGCAGTGCCAGGGGAAATACGGCTGAAGCTTTCTTT.

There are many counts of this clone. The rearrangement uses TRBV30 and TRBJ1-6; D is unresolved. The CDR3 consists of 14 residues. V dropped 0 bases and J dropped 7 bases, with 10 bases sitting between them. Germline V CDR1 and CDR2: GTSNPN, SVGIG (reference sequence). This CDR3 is CAWSVQTPNSPLHF. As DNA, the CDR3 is TGTGCCTGGAGTGTACAGACGCCGAATTCACCCCTCCACTTT. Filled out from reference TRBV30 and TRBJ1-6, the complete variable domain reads SQTIHQWPATLVQPVGSPLSLECTVEGTSNPNLYWYRQAAGRGLQLLFYSVGIGQISSEVPQNLSASRPQDRQFILSSKKLLLSDSGFYLCAWSVQTPNSPLHFGNGTRLTVT.

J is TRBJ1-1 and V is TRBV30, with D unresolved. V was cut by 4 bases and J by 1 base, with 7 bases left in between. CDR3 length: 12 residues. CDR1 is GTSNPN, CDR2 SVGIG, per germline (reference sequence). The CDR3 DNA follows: TGTGCCTGGAATCAGGAGAACACTGAAGCTTTCTTT. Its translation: CAWNQENTEAFF.

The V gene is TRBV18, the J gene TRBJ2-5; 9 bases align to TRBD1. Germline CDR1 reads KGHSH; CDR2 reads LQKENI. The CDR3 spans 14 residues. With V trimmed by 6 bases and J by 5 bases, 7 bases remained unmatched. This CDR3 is CASSHNRGRETQYF. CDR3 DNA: TGTGCCAGCTCCCATAACAGGGGGCGTGAGACCCAGTACTTC.

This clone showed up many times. Written as DNA, the CDR3 is TGTGCCAGCAGCCCGGGACAGGGGAATCAGCCCCAGCATTTT. Protein: CASSPGQGNQPQHF. V usage is TRBV13 and J usage is TRBJ1-5; TRBD1 matches 10 bases. The CDR3 spans 14 residues. The V segment lost 5 bases and the J segment 4 bases; nucleotides outside the gene matches: 2. Germline-derived CDR1 and CDR2 are PRHDT and FYEKMQ (reference sequence).

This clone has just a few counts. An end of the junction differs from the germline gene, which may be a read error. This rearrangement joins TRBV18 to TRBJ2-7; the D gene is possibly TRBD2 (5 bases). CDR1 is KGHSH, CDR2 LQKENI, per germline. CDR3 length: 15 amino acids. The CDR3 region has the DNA TGTGCCAGCCCACCAAGTGGGAGCATCGGTTACGAGCAGTACTTC. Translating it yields CASPPSGSIGYEQYF.

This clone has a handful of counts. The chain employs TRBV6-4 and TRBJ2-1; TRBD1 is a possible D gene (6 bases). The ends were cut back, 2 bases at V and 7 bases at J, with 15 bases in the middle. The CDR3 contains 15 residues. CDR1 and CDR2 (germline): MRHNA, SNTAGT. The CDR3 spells CASSDEGEHRNEQFF. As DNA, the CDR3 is TGTGCCAGCAGTGACGAGGGGGAGCATCGGAATGAGCAGTTCTTC.

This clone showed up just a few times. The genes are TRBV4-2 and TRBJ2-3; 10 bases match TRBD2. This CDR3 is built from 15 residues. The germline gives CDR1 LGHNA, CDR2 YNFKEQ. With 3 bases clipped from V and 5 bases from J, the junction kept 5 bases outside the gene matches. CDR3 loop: CASSQSGGAGDTQYF. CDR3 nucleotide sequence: TGTGCCAGCAGCCAGAGCGGGGGGGCAGGAGATACGCAGTATTTT.